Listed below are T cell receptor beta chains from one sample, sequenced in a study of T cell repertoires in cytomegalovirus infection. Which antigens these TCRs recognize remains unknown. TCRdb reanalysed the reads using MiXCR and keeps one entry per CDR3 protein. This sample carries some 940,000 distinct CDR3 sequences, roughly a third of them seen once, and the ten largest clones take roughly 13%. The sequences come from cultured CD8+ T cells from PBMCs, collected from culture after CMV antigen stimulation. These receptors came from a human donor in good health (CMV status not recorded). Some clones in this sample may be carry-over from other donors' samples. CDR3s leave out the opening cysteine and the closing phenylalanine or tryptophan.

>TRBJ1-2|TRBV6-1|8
AAGNYGYT
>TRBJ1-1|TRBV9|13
ASSVVPLGPTEAF
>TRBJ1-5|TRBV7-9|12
ASQKTGSNQPQH
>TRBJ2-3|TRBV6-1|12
ASKLAGETDTQY
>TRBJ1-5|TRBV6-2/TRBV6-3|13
ASSPDRETNQPQH
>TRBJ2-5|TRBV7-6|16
ASSPARGGQMGQETQY
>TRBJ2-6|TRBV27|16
ASSLDGTPPPGANVLT
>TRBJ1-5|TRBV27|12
ASSYQGPYQPQH
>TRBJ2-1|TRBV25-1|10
ASRWYGNEQF
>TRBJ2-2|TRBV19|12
ASSERTGPGELF
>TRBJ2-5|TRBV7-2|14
ASSLAEVRTRETQY
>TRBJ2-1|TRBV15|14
ATSRDMGFPYNEQF
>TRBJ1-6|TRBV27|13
ASSPRTGGDSPLH
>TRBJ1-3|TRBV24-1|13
ATSDLDTSGNTIY
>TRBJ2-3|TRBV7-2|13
ASSLAGGRIDTQY
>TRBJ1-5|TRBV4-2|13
ASSQAPDGDQPQH
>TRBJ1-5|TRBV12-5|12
ASEDPYGIRAQH
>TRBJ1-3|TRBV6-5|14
ASGYRSGLSGNTIY
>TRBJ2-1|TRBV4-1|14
ASSQTDWSSYNEQF
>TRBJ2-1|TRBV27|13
ASSLTGQVYNEQF
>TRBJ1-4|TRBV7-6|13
ASSPNGGEGEKLF
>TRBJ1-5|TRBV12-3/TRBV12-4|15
ASRMGDGGVTNQPQH
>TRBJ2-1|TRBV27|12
ASSALGQHNEQF
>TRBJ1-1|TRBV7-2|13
ASSLHGGHNTEAF
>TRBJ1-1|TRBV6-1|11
ASPRGGGTEAF
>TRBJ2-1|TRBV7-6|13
ASSSPGTGENEQF
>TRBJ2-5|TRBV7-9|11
ASSWQGRETQY
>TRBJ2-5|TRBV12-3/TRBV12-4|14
ASSLAVGDIEETQY
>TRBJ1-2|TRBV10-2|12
ASSDHTGGHGYT
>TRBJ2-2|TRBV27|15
ASSSPGQVSNTGELF
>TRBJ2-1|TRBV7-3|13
ASSLLQGGYNEQF
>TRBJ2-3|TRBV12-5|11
ASNSRGTDTQY
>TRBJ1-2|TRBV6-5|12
ASSYSNYNYGYT
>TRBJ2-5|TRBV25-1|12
ASSGTGQKETQY
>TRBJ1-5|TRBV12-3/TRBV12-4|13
ASSLRGGDRQPQH
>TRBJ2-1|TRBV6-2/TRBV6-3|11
ASSWPGYNEQF
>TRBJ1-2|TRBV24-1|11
ATSVGPSDGYT
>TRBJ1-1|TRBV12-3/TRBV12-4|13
ASSFGRGRNTEAF
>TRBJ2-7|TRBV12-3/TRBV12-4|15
ASSPVGGLHLSYEQY
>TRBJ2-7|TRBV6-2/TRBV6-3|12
ASSSPGVSYEQY
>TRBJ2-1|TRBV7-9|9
ASFLFDEQF